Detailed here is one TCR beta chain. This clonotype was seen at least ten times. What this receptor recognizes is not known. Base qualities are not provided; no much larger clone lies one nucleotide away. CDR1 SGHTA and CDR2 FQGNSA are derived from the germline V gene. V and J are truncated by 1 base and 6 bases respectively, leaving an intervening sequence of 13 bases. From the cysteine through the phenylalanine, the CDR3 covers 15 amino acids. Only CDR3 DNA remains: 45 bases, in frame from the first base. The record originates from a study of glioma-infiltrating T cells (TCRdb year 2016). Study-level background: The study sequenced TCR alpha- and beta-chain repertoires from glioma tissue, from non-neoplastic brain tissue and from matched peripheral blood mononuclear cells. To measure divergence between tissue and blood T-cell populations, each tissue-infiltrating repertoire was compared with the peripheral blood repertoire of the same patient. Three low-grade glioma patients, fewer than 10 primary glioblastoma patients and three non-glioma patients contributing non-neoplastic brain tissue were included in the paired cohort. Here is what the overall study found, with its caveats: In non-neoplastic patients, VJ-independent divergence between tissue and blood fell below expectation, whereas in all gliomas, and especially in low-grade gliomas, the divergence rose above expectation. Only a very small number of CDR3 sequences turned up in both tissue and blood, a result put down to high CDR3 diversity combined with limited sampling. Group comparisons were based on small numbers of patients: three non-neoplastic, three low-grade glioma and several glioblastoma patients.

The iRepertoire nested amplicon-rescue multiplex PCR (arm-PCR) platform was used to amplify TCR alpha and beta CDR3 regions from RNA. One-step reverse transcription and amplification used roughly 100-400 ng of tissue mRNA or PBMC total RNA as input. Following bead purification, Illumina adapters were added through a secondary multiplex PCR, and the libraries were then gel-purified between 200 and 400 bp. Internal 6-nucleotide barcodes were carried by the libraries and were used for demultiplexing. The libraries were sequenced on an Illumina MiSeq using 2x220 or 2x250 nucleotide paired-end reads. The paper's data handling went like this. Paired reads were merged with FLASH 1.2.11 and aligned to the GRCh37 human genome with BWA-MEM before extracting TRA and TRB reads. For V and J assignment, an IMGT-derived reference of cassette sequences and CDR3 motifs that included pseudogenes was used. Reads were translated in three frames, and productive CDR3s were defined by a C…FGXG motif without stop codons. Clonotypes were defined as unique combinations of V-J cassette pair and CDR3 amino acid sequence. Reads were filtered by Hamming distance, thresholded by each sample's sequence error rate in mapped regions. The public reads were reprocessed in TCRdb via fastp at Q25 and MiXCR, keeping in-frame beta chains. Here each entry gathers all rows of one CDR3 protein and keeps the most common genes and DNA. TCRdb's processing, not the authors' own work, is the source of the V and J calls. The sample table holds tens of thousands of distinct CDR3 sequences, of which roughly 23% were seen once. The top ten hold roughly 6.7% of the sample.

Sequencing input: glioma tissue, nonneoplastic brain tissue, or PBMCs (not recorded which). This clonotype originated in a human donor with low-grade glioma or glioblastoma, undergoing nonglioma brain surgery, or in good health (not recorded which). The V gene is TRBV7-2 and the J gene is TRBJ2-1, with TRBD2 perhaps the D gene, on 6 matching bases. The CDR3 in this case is CASSLVDYRLNEQFF. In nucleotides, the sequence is TGTGCCAGCAGCTTAGTGGACTATCGACTCAATGAGCAGTTCTTC.